One sample yielded the 24 T cell receptor beta chains listed below, sequenced in a study of tumor and adjacent non-tumor tissue in lung cancer. A modified ARM-PCR protocol with three rounds of nested PCR amplified TCRbeta. MiXCR, applied by TCRdb to the multiplex PCR reads, yields one record per CDR3 protein. The table lists some 120,000 distinct CDR3 sequences, about 66% of them singletons. This sample's RNA came from whole unsorted tissue. Sequenced input: lung tumor tissue. Every receptor here comes from a man aged 30 to 39 with non-small cell lung cancer.

This clonotype was recorded at least ten times. V and J are TRBV20-1 and TRBJ2-3; D remains ambiguous. V was clipped by 6 bases and J by 2 bases, with 3 bases between them. The CDR3 loop spans 10 amino acids. CDR1 DFQATT and CDR2 SNEGSKA come from the germline V gene (reference sequence). The CDR3 spells CSAATDTQYF. The CDR3 nucleotides read TGCAGTGCCGCCACAGATACGCAGTATTTT.

Turning to this clonotype: One end of the junction is discordant with germline, which a read error may explain. The gene calls are TRBV11-2 and TRBJ1-1; D ambiguous. The CDR3 runs 13 residues. The V gene's germline CDR1 is SGHAT and CDR2 FQNNGV. In DNA, the CDR3 is TGTGCCAGCAGCTTAGATCGGAACACTGAAGCTTCCTTT. Its protein product is CASSLDRNTEASF.

In this sample, this clonotype turned up many times. V and J are TRBV6-2 or TRBV6-3 and TRBJ2-1; 8 bases are a match to TRBD2. Germline V gene sequence: CDR1 MNHEY, CDR2 SVGEGT. Trimming at V came to 2 bases and at J to 4 bases, leaving 4 bases not matched to a gene. The CDR3 sequence is 15 residues long. CDR3 nucleotides: TGTGCCAGCAGTTACGACGCGGGGGGTTACAATGAGCAGTTCTTC. It specifies CASSYDAGGYNEQFF.

As regards this clonotype: A read error may produce the germline difference seen at one junction end. The rearrangement joins TRBV11-2 to TRBJ1-5; 7 bases map to TRBD1. CDR3 size: 14 residues. CDR1 and CDR2 from the germline V gene are SGHAT and FQNNGV. For the CDR3, the DNA is TGTGCCAGCAACTCCACAGGGGAGGGTCAGCCCCAGGATTTT. This translates into CASNSTGEGQPQDF.

Comment on this clonotype: A read error may be the cause here, since a much bigger clone is one base away. CDR3 sequence (DNA): TGTGCCAGCAGGCGACTAGCGGGAGGTTCCCAGCACTTC. This gives the protein CASRRLAGGSQHF. The J gene is TRBJ2-5, the V gene TRBV12-3 or TRBV12-4, with 13 bases fitting TRBD2. The CDR3 extends over 13 amino acids.

V and J are TRBV20-1 and TRBJ2-1, with 7 bases matching TRBD1. This CDR3 has 14 amino acids. V trimming: 0 bases; J trimming: 9 bases; junction bases outside the gene matches: 8. From germline, CDR1 is DFQATT and CDR2 SNEGSKA (reference sequence). In nucleotides, the CDR3 is TGCAGTGCTAGAGAGTCAGGGGGAAAGACTGAGCAGTTCTTC. Residues: CSARESGGKTEQFF.

About this clonotype itself: This sequence may be a read error, since a much larger clone differs from it by one base. The rearrangement links TRBV4-1 to TRBJ1-2, with D uncertain. Germline loops: CDR1 MGHRA, CDR2 YSYEKL. The CDR3 runs 13 residues. The V gene lost 3 bases and the J gene lost 5 bases, with 10 bases spanning the gap. This CDR3 reads CASSQAGIYGYTF. CDR3 in DNA: TGCGCCAGCAGCCAGGCCGGGATTTATGGCTACACCTTC.

As concerns this clonotype: Given a much more abundant clone one base away, this may be a read error. V gene TRBV12-3 or TRBV12-4 combines with J gene TRBJ1-1, with D possibly being TRBD1 (6 bases). The CDR3 runs 13 residues. The ends were cut back, 4 bases at V and 6 bases at J, with 12 bases in the middle. CDR3 sequence: CASSWTVMAEAFF. The CDR3 bases are TGTGCCAGCAGTTGGACAGTGATGGCTGAAGCTTTCTTT.

On this clonotype itself: A read error is possible here, since a much larger clone lies one base away. The V gene is TRBV12-3 or TRBV12-4, the J gene TRBJ1-1, with D tentatively TRBD1 (6 bases). The CDR3 spans 13 residues. The CDR3 DNA follows: TGTGCCAGCAGGGAAACAGGGAACACTGAAGCTCTCTTT. Amino acids: CASRETGNTEALF.

Turning to this clonotype: At one end, the junction sequence differs from germline, possibly due to a read error. This sequence joins TRBV20-1 and TRBJ2-1; D is unresolved. The CDR3 sequence is 15 residues long. The germline V gene has CDR1 DFQATT and CDR2 SNEGSKA (reference sequence). The CDR3 region is CSARVIGVVHSEQLF. CDR3 DNA sequence: TGCAGTGCTAGAGTAATCGGAGTCGTCCACAGTGAGCAGCTCTTC.

There are a few counts of this clonotype. The rearrangement joins TRBV6-6 to TRBJ1-1, with D possibly TRBD1 on 6 matching bases. V dropped 2 bases and J dropped 11 bases, with 12 bases sitting between them. The CDR3 extends over 12 amino acids. Germline V gene data show CDR1 as MNHNY and CDR2 as SVGAGI (reference sequence). This CDR3 reads CASSYEGGKAFF. The DNA for the CDR3 is TGTGCCAGCAGTTACGAGGGGGGTAAGGCTTTCTTT.

In its sample, this clonotype was seen once. The chain recombines TRBV11-2 with TRBJ1-1; D possibly corresponds to TRBD1 (5 bases). CDR1 and CDR2 (germline): SGHAT, FQNNGV. The CDR3 sequence is 14 residues long. Trimming stripped 3 bases from V and 6 bases from J, with 14 bases between. Written as DNA, the CDR3 is TGTGCCAGCAGCTTGATTCGGGACGGGTCTGAAGCTTTCTTT. Translation gives CASSLIRDGSEAFF. The full variable domain, rest sourced from reference TRBV11-2 and TRBJ1-1, is EAGVAQSPRYKIIEKRQSVAFWCNPISGHATLYWYQQILGQGPKLLIQFQNNGVVDDSQLPKDRFSAERLKGVDSTLKIQPAKLEDSAVYLCASSLIRDGSEAFFGQGTRLTVV.

Turning to this clonotype: This is likely a read error, given that the CDR3 carries no conserved phenylalanine or tryptophan at its end. The V and J genes are TRBV28 and TRBJ2-1, with a weak D call TRBD2 (6 bases). Looked up from germline, CDR1 is MDHEN and CDR2 is SYDVKM. CDR3 length: 18 residues. The CDR3 protein is CASSSHIAEKSSHNEQFL. The CDR3 region has the DNA TGTGCCAGTAGTTCCCACATAGCGGAGAAGAGCTCCCACAATGAGCAGTTCCTC.

In regard to this clonotype: One base away lies a much larger clone, so this may be a sequencing read error. The chain joins TRBV10-1 to TRBJ2-3; a weak D match, TRBD1 (6 bases). CDR1 and CDR2 from the germline V gene are WNHNN and SYGVQD (reference sequence). CDR3 length: 15 residues. V dropped 4 bases and J dropped 2 bases, with 13 bases sitting between them. The CDR3 coding sequence is TGCGCCAGCAGTGGGGCGAGGGGGTTCACAGATACGCAGTATTTT. This sequence encodes CASSGARGFTDTQYF.

This clonotype was seen a handful of times. The germline gene is not matched at one end of the junction; a read error may be the cause. The CDR3 nucleotides are TGTACCAGCAGTTACTCGGGGACAGGGGGCAAGCAGTACTTC. Translated, it gives CTSSYSGTGGKQYF. The genes are TRBV6-5 and TRBJ2-7; 12 nucleotides match TRBD1. Per germline, CDR1 MNHEY and CDR2 SVGAGI. The CDR3 extends over 14 amino acids.

A note on this clonotype: Relative to the germline gene, one junction end is altered; a read error may explain this. The J gene is TRBJ2-1, the V gene TRBV7-9; TRBD2 might be the D (7 bases). Germline V gene sequence: CDR1 SEHNR, CDR2 FQNEAQ (reference sequence). The CDR3 contains 14 residues. The CDR3 protein is CVSSLLQGGSEQFF. The CDR3 region has the DNA TGTGTCAGCAGCTTACTACAGGGCGGGAGTGAGCAGTTCTTC.

A word on this clonotype: Germline and junction disagree at one end, which may indicate a read error. The rearrangement links TRBV11-2 to TRBJ2-2; 7 bases line up with TRBD1. Germline V gene lookup returns CDR1 SGHAT and CDR2 FQNNGV. The CDR3 loop spans 16 amino acids. The CDR3 protein is CASSPGTVLNTRELFF. The CDR3 coding sequence is TGTGCCAGTAGCCCCGGGACAGTACTAAACACCCGGGAGCTGTTTTTT. Full variable domain (rest looked up from reference TRBV11-2 and TRBJ2-2): EAGVAQSPRYKIIEKRQSVAFWCNPISGHATLYWYQQILGQGPKLLIQFQNNGVVDDSQLPKDRFSAERLKGVDSTLKIQPAKLEDSAVYLCASSPGTVLNTRELFFGEGSRLTVL.

This clonotype occurred many times. The V call is TRBV29-1, the J call TRBJ2-1; 7 positions match TRBD2. This CDR3 has 14 residues. Unmatched junction bases numbered 7, after V lost 0 bases and J lost 8 bases. Germline CDR1 reads SQVTM; CDR2 reads ANQGSEA. This CDR3 is CSVEEGGGRDEQFF. Written as DNA, the CDR3 is TGCAGCGTTGAAGAGGGGGGGGGGAGGGATGAGCAGTTCTTC.

A remark on this clonotype: One end of the junction fails to match germline, which may point to a read error. The chain combines TRBV11-2 with TRBJ2-3; TRBD2 agrees at 8 bases. Germline loops: CDR1 SGHAT, CDR2 FQNNGV. The CDR3 is made up of 17 amino acids. The CDR3 loop is CASSISSAGVLGDAQYF. The CDR3 DNA is TGTGCCAGCAGCATCAGCTCAGCGGGAGTATTGGGAGATGCGCAGTATTTT.

This clonotype has at least ten counts. The gene calls are TRBV4-3 and TRBJ2-7; 9 bases line up with TRBD1. This CDR3 spans 17 amino acids. Germline CDR1 is LGHNA and CDR2 is YSLEER. V lost 0 bases to trimming and J lost 7 bases; unmatched junction nucleotides: 13. CDR3 in DNA: TGCGCCAGCAGCCAAGATTCCTACGGACAGGGGCGTTATGAGCAGTACTTC. As protein: CASSQDSYGQGRYEQYF.

For this clonotype: A much larger clone lies one base from this, so it may be a read error. The chain is built from TRBV20-1 and TRBJ2-1, with 7 bases that match TRBD2. The CDR3 sequence is 16 residues long. V lost 3 bases to trimming and J lost 5 bases; unmatched junction nucleotides: 13. Per germline, CDR1 DFQATT and CDR2 SNEGSKA (reference sequence). CDR3 bases: TGCAGTGCTAGTGATGGGCTGGCGCGGGAGAACAATGAGCAGTTCTTC. Amino acids: CSASDGLARENNEQFF.

The table lists this clonotype with many counts. The chain recombines TRBV13 with TRBJ2-1, with no clear D. V shed 1 base and J shed 4 bases, with 5 bases lying between them. This CDR3 region has 13 residues. Germline CDR1 PRHDT, CDR2 FYEKMQ (reference sequence). CDR3: CASSLEAYNEQFF. The CDR3 DNA is TGTGCCAGCAGCTTAGAGGCTTACAATGAGCAGTTCTTC.

V usage is TRBV12-3 or TRBV12-4 and J usage is TRBJ2-5; D possibly corresponds to TRBD2 (6 bases). This CDR3 spans 13 amino acids. V was shortened by 11 bases and J by 5 bases, with 18 bases between the two germline ends. CDR3 in DNA: TGTGCCGGCAAACCCCGGGGGAGGGAGACCCAGTACTTC. Translated: CAGKPRGRETQYF.

This clonotype has only a few counts. A much larger clone lies a single base off, so this may be a read error. The chain couples TRBV11-3 to TRBJ2-5, with 10 bases identical to TRBD2. The CDR3 has 15 amino acids. CDR1 is SGHNT, CDR2 YENEEA, per germline. CDR3 loop: CVSSLFLAGVETQYF. The CDR3 nucleotides read TGTGTCAGCAGCTTATTCCTAGCGGGAGTGGAGACCCAGTACTTC.